Below are 13 T cell receptor beta chains sequenced from a single sample in a study of cytomegalovirus exposure and HLA in healthy donors. Primers: 60 Vbeta forward and 13 Jbeta reverse. The repertoire was sequenced with immunoSEQ multiplex PCR; TCRdb's copy has only in-frame clones and lacks some. The table has fewer than 150,000 clones, around four fifths seen once. Input material: PBMCs. These receptors all stem from a man aged 25 to 45 in good health and CMV-seronegative.

This clone has just a few counts. V gene TRBV4-1 combines with J gene TRBJ2-3; 14 bases match TRBD2. Per the germline V gene, CDR1 is MGHRA and CDR2 is YSYEKL. The CDR3 consists of 20 residues. Trimming took 0 bases from V and 0 from J; bases not matched to a gene: 8. CDR3 sequence reads: CASSQDGLAGGAPSTDTQYF. The CDR3 region has the DNA TGCGCCAGCAGCCAAGACGGACTAGCGGGGGGAGCCCCTAGCACAGATACGCAGTATTTT.

The chain recombines TRBV10-3 with TRBJ1-5; maybe TRBD1 (6 bases). Germline loops: CDR1 ENHRY, CDR2 SYGVKD. The length of the CDR3 is 16 residues. The V end lost 4 bases, the J end lost 2 bases, and 15 bases lay between the germline ends. The CDR3 DNA reads TGTGCCATCAGTGCGACAGGCGCTTTGGGCAATCAGCCCCAGCATTTT. Translating gives CAISATGALGNQPQHF.

This chain links TRBV28 with TRBJ1-4; D is unresolved. Germline-derived CDR1 and CDR2 are MDHEN and SYDVKM. The CDR3 has 10 amino acids. Trimming cost V 4 bases and J 8 bases, with 2 bases left between them. For the CDR3, the DNA is TGTGCCAGCAGTTCAGAAAAACTGTTTTTT. Its protein product is CASSSEKLFF.

This sequence joins TRBV7-2 and TRBJ2-1; D ambiguous. Per the germline V gene, CDR1 is SGHTA and CDR2 is FQGNSA. The CDR3 consists of 16 residues. V lost 1 base to trimming and J lost 0 bases, with 10 bases between them. The CDR3 coding sequence is TGTGCCAGCAGCTTAGGCTCCCTAGGCTCCTACAATGAGCAGTTCTTC. It specifies CASSLGSLGSYNEQFF.

This CDR3 is CASSQVDRDDSEAFF. DNA of the CDR3: TGTGCCAGCAGCCAAGTAGACAGAGATGATTCTGAAGCTTTCTTT. The chain is built from TRBV4-2 and TRBJ1-1, with TRBD1 as a possible D gene (5 bases). V was pared by 1 base and J by 6 bases, with 15 bases between. Germline CDR1 LGHNA, CDR2 YNFKEQ. This CDR3 contains 15 residues.

This chain connects TRBV18 to TRBJ2-5, with TRBD1 identical over 12 bases. The trim removed 3 bases at V and 5 bases at J, leaving 4 bases unmatched. Germline V CDR1 and CDR2: KGHSH, LQKENI. The CDR3 consists of 15 residues. The CDR3 region is CASSPGTGGSETQYF. DNA of the CDR3: TGTGCCAGCTCACCCGGGACAGGGGGCTCGGAGACCCAGTACTTC.

The rearrangement links TRBV5-1 to TRBJ2-7, with TRBD1 matching 7 bases. This CDR3 has 15 amino acids. V dropped 4 bases and J dropped 6; count of bases not matched to a gene: 13. In germline, CDR1 is SGHRS, CDR2 YFSETQ. This chain's CDR3 is CASSHRTGTSSEQYF. DNA of the CDR3: TGCGCCAGCAGCCATCGGACAGGAACCTCTTCCGAGCAGTACTTC.

The J gene is TRBJ2-2, the V gene TRBV14, with 15 bases fitting TRBD2. This CDR3 spans 17 amino acids. Unmatched junction bases numbered 7, after V lost 4 bases and J lost 7 bases. From germline, CDR1 is SGHDN and CDR2 FVKESK. The CDR3 region has the DNA TGTGCCAGCAGCCTCGGGACTAGCGGGAGGAGTTACGGGGAGCTGTTTTTT. Protein sequence: CASSLGTSGRSYGELFF.

This chain connects TRBV6-6 to TRBJ2-2, with D perhaps TRBD1 (5 bases). This CDR3 is built from 16 residues. Germline CDR1 MNHNY, CDR2 SVGAGI (reference sequence). V was clipped by 8 bases and J by 7 bases, with 23 bases between them. In DNA, the CDR3 is TGTGCCAGCTCCCGCCTGGGGCAGGGTGGATTCGGGGAGCTGTTTTTT. Its translation is CASSRLGQGGFGELFF.

The V and J genes are TRBV15 and TRBJ2-1; TRBD2 is a possible D gene (5 bases). The V end was cut by 0 bases, the J end by 0 bases, with 9 bases between. CDR3 length: 16 residues. Germline V gene sequence: CDR1 LNHNV, CDR2 YYDKDF (reference sequence). CDR3 protein: CATSRDPGSSYNEQFF. The CDR3 nucleotides are TGTGCCACCAGCAGAGATCCGGGGAGCTCCTACAATGAGCAGTTCTTC.

This rearrangement joins TRBV5-1 to TRBJ2-7; TRBD1 is a possible D gene (6 bases). The CDR3 spans 16 residues. Trimming left V 3 bases short and J 2 bases short, with 18 bases between. The germline CDR1 and CDR2 sequences are SGHRS and YFSETQ. In DNA, the CDR3 is TGCGCCAGCAGCTCACGTTTTACCGACAGGACCTACGAGCAGTACTTC. It yields the protein CASSSRFTDRTYEQYF.

The rearrangement links TRBV12-5 to TRBJ2-7; possible D gene TRBD2, 6 bases. The germline gives CDR1 LGHNT, CDR2 FRNRAP. This CDR3 region has 14 residues. The ends were cut back, 1 base at V and 3 bases at J, with 10 bases in the middle. CDR3 loop: CASGLALGGYEQYF. The DNA for the CDR3 is TGTGCTAGTGGTTTGGCCCTGGGGGGCTACGAGCAGTACTTC.

The chain is built from TRBV2 and TRBJ1-5; 9 nucleotides line up with TRBD1. CDR1 SNHLY and CDR2 FYNNEI come from the germline V gene. CDR3 length: 15 residues. Losses at the gene ends were 4 bases for V and 6 bases for J; bases not matched to a gene: 7. CDR3 bases: TGTGCCAGCAGTGCTACAGGGGGCAGCGGTCAGCCCCAGCATTTT. Translating it yields CASSATGGSGQPQHF.